This TCR beta chain stems from a study of OX40 agonist ivuxolimab in advanced cancers. Data came from immunoSEQ multiplex PCR; TCRdb stores just in-frame clones and leaves some out. Among about 92,000 clones listed, about 84% were seen once. This CDR3 contains 16 residues. Deletions cut 4 bases from V and 4 bases from J, with 20 bases between. In germline, CDR1 is SGHTA, CDR2 FQGNSA. The rearrangement joins TRBV7-2 to TRBJ2-7; D is perhaps TRBD1 (6 bases). The sequencing used CD4+ or CD8+ T cells sorted from blood, collected in a trial of the OX40 agonist ivuxolimab. The source of this sequence is an adult with an advanced solid tumor such as melanoma, head and neck, liver or kidney cancer. The CDR3 DNA follows: TGTGCCAGCAGCTCACGGCGCCGGGACACGACTTACGAGCAGTACTTC. Residues: CASSSRRRDTTYEQYF.